This entry concerns a single T cell receptor beta chain. Antigen specificity is unknown. The germline V gene has CDR1 SGDLS and CDR2 YYNGEE. Unmatched junction bases numbered 15, after V lost 4 bases and J lost 4 bases. The length of the CDR3 is 17 residues. The table came from immunoSEQ multiplex PCR; TCRdb's copy has only in-frame clones and leaves some out. The sample records under 95,000 clones, 88% being singletons. This entry is derived from a study of graft-versus-host responses after intestinal transplantation. Turning to the study itself: Every recipient underwent anti-thymocyte globulin induction, then tacrolimus and steroids for about three years.

Study-wide results and limits: Marrow from the recipient contained GvH clones, some of which had appeared first in ileum or blood. Peak circulating GvH clone levels tracked with early post-transplant HvG declines.

The genes are TRBV9 and TRBJ2-5; 8 bases fit TRBD2. The clonotype was recovered from a human donor who was the organ donor for an intestinal transplant. The sequencing here drew on unstimulated CD4+ T cells sorted from spleen or lymph node cells, taken before transplant. This CDR3 is CASSPDSGGPPSETQYF. DNA of the CDR3: TGTGCCAGCAGCCCCGACTCGGGGGGGCCTCCTTCAGAGACCCAGTACTTC.